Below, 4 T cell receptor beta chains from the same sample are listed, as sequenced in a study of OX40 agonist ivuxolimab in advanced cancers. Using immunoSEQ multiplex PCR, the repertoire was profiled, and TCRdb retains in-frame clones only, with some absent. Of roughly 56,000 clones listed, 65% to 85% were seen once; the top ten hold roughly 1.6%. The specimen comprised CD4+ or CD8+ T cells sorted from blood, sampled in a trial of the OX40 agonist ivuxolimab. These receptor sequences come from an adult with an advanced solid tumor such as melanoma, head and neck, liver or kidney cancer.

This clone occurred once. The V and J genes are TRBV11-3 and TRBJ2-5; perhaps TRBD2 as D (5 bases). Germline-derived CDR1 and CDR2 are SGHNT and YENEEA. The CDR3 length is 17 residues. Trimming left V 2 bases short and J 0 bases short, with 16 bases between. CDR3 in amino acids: CASSLRASGPYQETQYF. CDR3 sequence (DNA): TGTGCCAGCAGCTTAAGAGCAAGCGGACCGTACCAAGAGACCCAGTACTTC.

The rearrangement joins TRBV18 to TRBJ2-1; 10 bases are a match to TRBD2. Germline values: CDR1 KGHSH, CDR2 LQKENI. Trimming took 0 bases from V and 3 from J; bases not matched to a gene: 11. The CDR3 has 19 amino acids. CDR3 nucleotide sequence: TGTGCCAGCTCACCACCGTTCGGAGCGGGGGGGTTCGGCTACAATGAGCAGTTCTTC. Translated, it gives CASSPPFGAGGFGYNEQFF.

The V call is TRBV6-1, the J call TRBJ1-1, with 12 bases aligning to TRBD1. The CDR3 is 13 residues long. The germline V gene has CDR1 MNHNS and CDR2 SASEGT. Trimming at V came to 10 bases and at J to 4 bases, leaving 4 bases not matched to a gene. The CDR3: CATGTGGFTEAFF. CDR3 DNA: TGTGCCACCGGGACAGGGGGCTTCACTGAAGCTTTCTTT.

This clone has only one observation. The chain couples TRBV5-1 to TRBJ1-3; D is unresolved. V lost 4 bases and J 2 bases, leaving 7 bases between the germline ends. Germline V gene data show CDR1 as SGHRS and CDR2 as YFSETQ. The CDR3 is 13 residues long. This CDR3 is CASSVTTGNTIYF. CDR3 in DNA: TGCGCCAGCAGCGTGACAACTGGAAACACCATATATTTT.